Below are 2 T cell receptor beta chains sequenced from a single sample in a study of blood T cell repertoires in COVID-19. The repertoire was sequenced with immunoSEQ multiplex PCR; TCRdb's copy has only in-frame clones and lacks some. The repertoire holds about 360,000 clones, with approximately 86% as singletons. Sequencing was carried out using peripheral blood. These receptor sequences come from a woman aged 55-75 years with COVID-19, enrolled during active disease.

The V and J genes are TRBV11-3 and TRBJ2-2, with unresolved D. This CDR3 comprises 15 residues. Germline V gene sequence: CDR1 SGHNT, CDR2 YENEEA. V lost 1 base and J lost 6, with 12 bases in between. The CDR3 spells CASSLGQVLAGELFF. The CDR3 DNA is TGTGCCAGCAGCTTAGGCCAGGTTCTCGCCGGGGAGCTGTTTTTT.

V usage is TRBV30 and J usage is TRBJ1-6, with D unclear. This CDR3 has 15 residues. Trimming took 0 bases from V and 3 from J, leaving 9 bases between them. Germline loops: CDR1 GTSNPN, CDR2 SVGIG (reference sequence). The CDR3 sequence is CAWSVRGLYNSPLHF. CDR3 DNA: TGTGCCTGGAGTGTACGAGGGCTCTATAATTCACCCCTCCACTTT.